This entry lists 27 T cell receptor beta chains sequenced from one sample in a study of shared clonotypes between healthy human individuals. TCRdb's copy holds only in-frame clones and misses some; the assay was immunoSEQ multiplex PCR. This table has nearly 500,000 clones, 76% appearing once. Material for sequencing was PBMCs. These receptors were taken from a woman in her thirties or forties in good health. Some clones in this sample may be carry-over from other donors' samples.

The chain is built from TRBV30 and TRBJ2-7; D gene unclear. The CDR3 has 15 residues. The germline V and J ends were trimmed by 2 bases and 2 bases, with 16 bases remaining between them. Germline V gene lookup returns CDR1 GTSNPN and CDR2 SVGIG (reference sequence). The CDR3 loop is CAWSRIDTVTYEQYF. The CDR3 DNA sequence: TGTGCCTGGAGTCGAATCGACACTGTAACCTACGAGCAGTACTTC.

Comment on this clone: A far larger clone is only one base removed, so a read error is likely. The sample holds other DNA sequences that translate to the same CDR3. The rearrangement joins TRBV18 to TRBJ1-2, with D perhaps TRBD1 (5 bases). CDR3 length: 13 residues. Germline V lookup: CDR1 KGHSH, CDR2 LQKENI. The V end lost 8 bases, the J end lost 5 bases, and 15 bases lay between the germline ends. In nucleotides, the CDR3 is TGTGCCAGCGCGCGATCAGACAGTTATGGCTACACCTTC. This codes for CASARSDSYGYTF.

The chain links TRBV5-1 to TRBJ2-3; 7 bases align to TRBD2. V dropped 2 bases and J dropped 5; count of bases not matched to a gene: 11. In germline, CDR1 is SGHRS, CDR2 YFSETQ. The CDR3 totals 16 residues. CDR3 sequence (DNA): TGCGCCAGCAGCTTAGGGAGGGCGTTGAGGCTAGATACGCAGTATTTT. It encodes CASSLGRALRLDTQYF. The variable domain in full, completed from reference TRBV5-1 and TRBJ2-3, reads KAGVTQTPRYLIKTRGQQVTLSCSPISGHRSVSWYQQTPGQGLQFLFEYFSETQRNKGNFPGRFSGRQFSNSRSEMNVSTLELGDSALYLCASSLGRALRLDTQYFGPGTRLTVL.

CDR3 loop: CASSLLDLSYNEQFF. In DNA form, the CDR3 reads TGTGCCAGCAGCTTACTAGACCTCTCCTACAATGAGCAGTTCTTC. The J gene is TRBJ2-1, the V gene TRBV7-3, with unresolved D. Trimming stripped 2 bases from V and 0 bases from J, with 8 bases between. Germline V gives CDR1 SGHTA, CDR2 FQGTGA. This CDR3 spans 15 amino acids.

The genes are TRBV2 and TRBJ1-2; maybe TRBD1 (6 bases). Trimming removed 6 bases from V and 2 bases from J, with 16 bases in between. This CDR3 is built from 15 residues. CDR1 and CDR2 from the germline V gene are SNHLY and FYNNEI. CDR3 coding DNA: TGTGCCAGCAGAGAGACCAGGGGTCTGAACTATGGCTACACCTTC. Its protein is CASRETRGLNYGYTF.

V gene TRBV19 combines with J gene TRBJ2-2, with D possibly being TRBD1 or TRBD2 (5 bases each). Between the trimmed V and J ends, which lost 1 base and 2 bases, there was a span of 8 bases. This CDR3 has 15 amino acids. Germline V gene sequence: CDR1 LNHDA, CDR2 SQIVND (reference sequence). The CDR3 DNA sequence: TGTGCCAGTAGTATAGTCGGGACCAACACCGGGGAGCTGTTTTTT. Translation: CASSIVGTNTGELFF.

This chain uses TRBV2 with TRBJ2-2, with D tentatively TRBD2 (7 bases). Per the germline V gene, CDR1 is SNHLY and CDR2 is FYNNEI. Between the trimmed V and J ends, which lost 7 bases and 2 bases, there was a span of 20 bases. CDR3 size: 17 residues. The CDR3 sequence: CASTIRAGGANTGELFF. DNA for the CDR3: TGTGCCAGCACCATAAGGGCTGGGGGGGCCAACACCGGGGAGCTGTTTTTT. Filled out from reference TRBV2 and TRBJ2-2, the complete variable domain reads EPEVTQTPSHQVTQMGQEVILRCVPISNHLYFYWYRQILGQKVEFLVSFYNNEISEKSEIFDDQFSVERPDGSNFTLKIRSTKLEDSAMYFCASTIRAGGANTGELFFGEGSRLTVL.

This sequence joins TRBV2 and TRBJ2-2; 9 bases are a match to TRBD1. This CDR3 contains 16 residues. Per germline, CDR1 SNHLY and CDR2 FYNNEI. Unmatched junction bases numbered 8, after V lost 6 bases and J lost 3 bases. CDR3 protein: CASSSAGTGYTGELFF. The CDR3 DNA sequence: TGTGCCAGCAGCTCTGCCGGGACAGGGTACACCGGGGAGCTGTTTTTT.

As to this clone: Other DNA sequences of this sample code for an identical CDR3. J is TRBJ2-1 and V is TRBV5-1; the D gene is possibly TRBD1 (6 bases). Trimming took 0 bases from V and 2 from J, leaving 9 bases between them. Germline CDR1 reads SGHRS; CDR2 reads YFSETQ. The CDR3 runs to 15 residues. CDR3 sequence: CASSLVQGPYNEQFF. The CDR3 DNA is TGCGCCAGCAGCTTGGTACAGGGCCCCTACAATGAGCAGTTCTTC.

This clone was observed once. The chain carries TRBV30 and TRBJ2-5; a weak D match, TRBD2 (6 bases). Germline CDR1 and CDR2: GTSNPN and SVGIG (reference sequence). The CDR3 spans 13 residues. Trimming took 2 bases from V and 5 from J, leaving 12 bases between them. The CDR3 nucleotides read TGTGCCTGGAGTTCAACGGGAGAGGAGACCCAGTACTTC. Amino acids: CAWSSTGEETQYF.

The chain uses TRBV28 and TRBJ1-4; D gene uncertain. The CDR3 is 14 residues long. V shed 7 bases and J shed 3 bases, with 12 bases lying between them. Germline CDR1 MDHEN, CDR2 SYDVKM. The CDR3 reads CASTLGQANEKLFF. CDR3 coding DNA: TGTGCCAGCACCCTTGGGCAGGCTAATGAAAAACTGTTTTTT.

The chain couples TRBV18 to TRBJ1-1; maybe TRBD1 (5 bases). V lost 3 bases, J lost 1 base, and 9 bases lay in between. Germline assignment: CDR1 KGHSH and CDR2 LQKENI. This CDR3 is 14 amino acids long. DNA for the CDR3: TGTGCCAGCTCACCTAGGACACAGAACACTGAAGCTTTCTTT. Protein sequence: CASSPRTQNTEAFF.

The genes are TRBV28 and TRBJ2-3; 11 bases are shared with TRBD2. Losses at the gene ends were 4 bases for V and 3 bases for J; bases not matched to a gene: 3. CDR3 length: 15 amino acids. CDR1 and CDR2 from the germline V gene are MDHEN and SYDVKM. CDR3 bases: TGTGCCAGCAGTTCGGGGACTAGCGGAACAGATACGCAGTATTTT. It yields the protein CASSSGTSGTDTQYF. The entire variable domain, with the rest obtained from reference TRBV28 and TRBJ2-3, is as follows: DVKVTQSSRYLVKRTGEKVFLECVQDMDHENMFWYRQDPGLGLRLIYFSYDVKMKEKGDIPEGYSVSREKKERFSLILESASTNQTSMYLCASSSGTSGTDTQYFGPGTRLTVL.

Points on this clone: The same CDR3 is also encoded by other DNA sequences in this sample. V is TRBV27 and J is TRBJ1-2; a weak D match, TRBD1 (5 bases). CDR1 MNHEY and CDR2 SMNVEV come from the germline V gene (reference sequence). The CDR3 spans 12 residues. Trimming removed 6 bases from V and 2 bases from J, with 7 bases in between. The CDR3 protein is CASRGGNYGYTF. CDR3 nucleotide sequence: TGTGCCAGCAGGGGGGGGAACTATGGCTACACCTTC.

This clone was picked up one time. The V and J genes are TRBV2 and TRBJ2-1; 7 nucleotides agree with TRBD2. After removal of 8 bases from V and 7 bases from J, the junction contained 11 bases not matched to a gene. CDR1 and CDR2 from the germline V gene are SNHLY and FYNNEI. The CDR3 runs to 14 residues. Here the CDR3 reads CASEWVEGGNEQFF. CDR3 in DNA: TGTGCCAGCGAATGGGTGGAGGGAGGGAATGAGCAGTTCTTC.

In its sample, this clone was seen many times. V usage is TRBV5-4 and J usage is TRBJ2-1; 8 nucleotides align to TRBD2. The J segment lost 6 bases and the V segment lost 0 bases, leaving 5 bases of the junction unmatched. Germline values: CDR1 SGHNT, CDR2 YYREEE (reference sequence). This CDR3 is 15 amino acids long. The CDR3, as DNA: TGTGCCAGCAGCTTGGATTCTAGCGGGCTCAATGAGCAGTTCTTC. Its protein product is CASSLDSSGLNEQFF.

The chain recombines TRBV28 with TRBJ2-2; D may be TRBD2 (6 bases). Trimming pared 5 bases from V and 5 bases from J, leaving 15 bases between. The CDR3 consists of 15 residues. Germline assignment: CDR1 MDHEN and CDR2 SYDVKM. The CDR3, as DNA: TGTGCCAGCAGTCCCCCCGGGAGTGGTACCGGGGAGCTGTTTTTT. It specifies CASSPPGSGTGELFF.

The gene calls are TRBV7-9 and TRBJ2-1, with 11 bases matching TRBD1. The CDR3 loop spans 14 amino acids. The germline V gene encodes CDR1 SEHNR and CDR2 FQNEAQ (reference sequence). After removal of 2 bases from V and 7 bases from J, the junction contained 1 base not matched to a gene. CDR3: CASSLRDRGNEQFF. CDR3 coding DNA: TGTGCCAGCAGCTTACGGGACAGGGGGAATGAGCAGTTCTTC.

The chain combines TRBV5-1 with TRBJ2-3; TRBD1 matches 9 bases. With V trimmed by 4 bases and J by 4 bases, 10 bases remained unmatched. CDR3 size: 16 residues. From germline, CDR1 is SGHRS and CDR2 YFSETQ. In DNA, the CDR3 is TGCGCCAGCAGCCAACAGGGGGCAGGGGTCGCAGATACGCAGTATTTT. It translates to CASSQQGAGVADTQYF.

This sequence joins TRBV20-1 and TRBJ2-5, with TRBD1 as a possible D gene (5 bases). This CDR3 is 11 amino acids long. Deletions cut 4 bases from V and 4 bases from J, with 7 bases between. CDR1 is DFQATT and CDR2 is SNEGSKA in the germline V gene (reference sequence). The CDR3 DNA is TGCAGTGCTATCAGGGTAGAGACCCAGTACTTC. Protein sequence: CSAIRVETQYF.

The chain is built from TRBV7-2 and TRBJ2-7; the D is unclear. Germline V gives CDR1 SGHTA, CDR2 FQGNSA. The CDR3 spans 15 residues. The V end lost 1 base, the J end lost 0 bases, and 10 bases lay between the germline ends. CDR3 region: CASSLGFSFSYEQYF. The CDR3, as DNA: TGTGCCAGCAGCTTAGGGTTTAGCTTCTCCTACGAGCAGTACTTC. Full variable domain (missing parts from reference TRBV7-2 and TRBJ2-7): GAGVSQSPSNKVTEKGKDVELRCDPISGHTALYWYRQSLGQGLEFLIYFQGNSAPDKSGLPSDRFSAERTGGSVSTLTIQRTQQEDSAVYLCASSLGFSFSYEQYFGPGTRLTVT.

This clone was counted ten times or more. V usage is TRBV9 and J usage is TRBJ2-7, with D maybe TRBD1 (6 bases). Trimming took 0 bases from V and 0 from J, leaving 10 bases between them. CDR1 and CDR2 (germline): SGDLS, YYNGEE. The CDR3 sequence is 15 residues long. The CDR3 bases are TGTGCCAGCAGCGTAGGGGACATCGCCTCCTACGAGCAGTACTTC. Encoded protein: CASSVGDIASYEQYF.

V gene TRBV19 combines with J gene TRBJ2-7, with D possibly being TRBD1 or TRBD2 (5 bases each). The length of the CDR3 is 17 residues. V lost 3 bases and J lost 4, with 22 bases in between. CDR1 is LNHDA, CDR2 SQIVND, per germline (reference sequence). DNA for the CDR3: TGTGCCAGTAGTATTCTCGCCGGGACCCAACCCGTATACGAGCAGTACTTC. This sequence encodes CASSILAGTQPVYEQYF.

This clone was counted ten times or more. The rearrangement joins TRBV19 to TRBJ2-7, with 9 bases that match TRBD2. The length of the CDR3 is 16 residues. V gave up 6 bases and J gave up 4 bases; unmatched junction bases: 13. Germline values: CDR1 LNHDA, CDR2 SQIVND (reference sequence). The CDR3 reads CASSPLARTSEYEQYF. DNA of the CDR3: TGTGCCAGTAGCCCCCTCGCTCGGACTAGCGAATACGAGCAGTACTTC.

The chain employs TRBV5-1 and TRBJ2-5; the D is unclear. The CDR3 has 13 amino acids. Germline V gene data show CDR1 as SGHRS and CDR2 as YFSETQ. V was pared by 1 base and J by 5 bases, with 9 bases between. The CDR3 reads CASSLQDGETQYF. Written as DNA, the CDR3 is TGCGCCAGCAGCTTGCAGGACGGGGAGACCCAGTACTTC.

This clone appeared a few times. The chain recombines TRBV4-3 with TRBJ2-2, with a possible D match to TRBD2 (6 bases). Germline V gene sequence: CDR1 LGHNA, CDR2 YSLEER. Trimming pared 0 bases from V and 9 bases from J, leaving 14 bases between. This CDR3 spans 15 amino acids. CDR3 bases: TGCGCCAGCAGCCAAGATCCAATCAGCGGGCGGGAGCTGTTTTTT. Encoded protein: CASSQDPISGRELFF.

A remark on this clone: The junction differs from germline at one of its ends, possibly a read error. The genes are TRBV18 and TRBJ1-6; D gene uncertain. CDR3 size: 15 residues. Germline assignment: CDR1 KGHSH and CDR2 LQKENI. The chain's CDR3 is CASSPRELVNSPLHF. CDR3 coding DNA: TGTGCCAGCTCACCAAGGGAATTGGTGAATTCACCCCTTCACTTT.